Below, one TCR beta chain is given with its context. Its antigen has not been determined. There are no base qualities to consult, and no much larger clone falls within one base. In this study, focal radiation therapy paired with CTLA-4 blockade (ipilimumab) was tested in patients who had chemo-refractory metastatic non-small-cell lung cancer. The data belong to a study of radiotherapy plus CTLA-4 blockade in lung cancer (dated by TCRdb to 2016 to 2019). Background on the whole study: Among the enrolled patients, around 17% had an objective response, and approximately 33% reached disease control. What the study reported, not specific to this receptor: The strongest predictors of response, as reported, were early dynamic changes in blood T cell clones along with a rise in serum interferon-beta after radiation. After treatment with radiotherapy and ipilimumab, TCR clones that came from tumors expanded in the peripheral blood.

Library preparation used the immunoSEQ multiplex PCR assay. As stored in TCRdb, this immuneACCESS dataset retains in-frame rearrangements with V and J assigned. A fraction of the clones does not appear; measured against another copy, unresolved V genes explain less than half of the discrepancy, and the remainder lacks a known reason. The sample table lists about 28,000 clones, 79% of them with a count of one. Roughly 17% of the sample is in the top ten clones. Measured from the cysteine to the phenylalanine, the CDR3 is 12 residues long. Solely the CDR3 DNA is kept, with 36 bases framed from the first base. CDR1 and CDR2 were assigned from the germline V gene as MNHEY and SVGAGI. Trimmed from V: 6 bases; trimmed from J: 7 bases; junction bases lacking a gene match: 2.

Sequences were derived from peripheral blood, sampled from a patient treated with radiotherapy plus ipilimumab. The receptor chain draws on TRBV6-5 and TRBJ1-2, and TRBD1 matches 10 of the central bases. This sequence was found in a human donor with non-small cell lung cancer that progressed on radiotherapy plus ipilimumab. In nucleotide form, the sequence is TGTGCCAGCAGGACAGGGGGCTTTGGCTACACCTTC. It encodes CASRTGGFGYTF.